In its sample, the clone carrying this T cell receptor beta chain was seen a few times. What it binds is unknown. The CDR3 covers 17 residues. Germline lookup yields CDR1 SQVTM and CDR2 ANQGSEA. After removal of 3 bases from V and 0 bases from J, the junction contained 11 bases not matched to a gene. The source of the sample is a study of CD8 T cells in ankylosing spondylitis. A quantitative 5'-RACE method, one with molecular barcodes, was used to make TCR beta libraries. MiXCR was run by TCRdb on the 5' RACE reads, yielding one entry per CDR3 protein. The table includes some 240,000 distinct CDR3 sequences, 15% to 20% detected once. The study's findings and limits: Clones linked to disease were reported to show significant enrichment in matched ankylosing spondylitis synovial fluid. Previous work reported some of these motif variants in the synovial fluid and blood of reactive arthritis.

The chain has TRBV29-1 and TRBJ2-1; 7 bases are a match to TRBD2. The sequence was obtained from a male donor with ankylosing spondylitis or in good health (not recorded which). Material: blood, either unsorted or a sorted T cell fraction (not recorded which). CDR3 region: CSVEGLAVSSSYNEQFF. The CDR3 DNA follows: TGCAGCGTTGAGGGGCTAGCGGTCTCGAGCTCCTACAATGAGCAGTTCTTC.